This TCR beta chain derives from a study of T cell repertoires in aging, cancer and after chemotherapy. Overall study: Healthy donor repertoires were recorded over several months to years and showed clear clonal overlap.

Rearranged V-D-J TRB sequences were amplified with a mixed TRB-A/B primer pool. One entry per CDR3 protein, called by TCRdb with MiXCR from the multiplex PCR reads. The sample holds 10,000 to 12,000 distinct CDR3 sequences; 20% to 30% are singletons and the top ten take roughly 2%. CDR1 and CDR2 from the germline V gene are LNHDA and SQIVND (reference sequence). CDR3 size: 13 residues. Trimming shortened V by 10 bases and J by 8 bases, and 20 bases separated the two germline ends. Peripheral blood genomic DNA, not sorted cells or RNA, was the template. This clonotype qualifies as medium-sized. The material sequenced was blood. This clonotype originated in a human donor in good health. The chain has TRBV19 and TRBJ1-2; no reliable D call. The CDR3 here is CATSDQPPWGYTF. CDR3 in DNA: TGTGCCACTTCCGACCAGCCTCCTTGGGGCTACACCTTC.